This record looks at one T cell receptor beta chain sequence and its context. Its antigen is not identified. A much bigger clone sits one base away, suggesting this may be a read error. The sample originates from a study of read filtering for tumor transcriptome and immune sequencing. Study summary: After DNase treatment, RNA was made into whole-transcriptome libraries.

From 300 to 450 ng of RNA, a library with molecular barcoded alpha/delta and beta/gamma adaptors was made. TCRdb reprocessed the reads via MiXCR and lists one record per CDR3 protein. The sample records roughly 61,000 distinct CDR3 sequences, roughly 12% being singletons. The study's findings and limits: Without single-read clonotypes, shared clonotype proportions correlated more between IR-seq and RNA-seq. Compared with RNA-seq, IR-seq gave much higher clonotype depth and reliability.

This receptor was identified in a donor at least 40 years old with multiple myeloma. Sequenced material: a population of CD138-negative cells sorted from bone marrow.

CDR3 protein: CATSGGRTSRNQTQHF. Here the CDR3 DNA reads TGTGCCACCAGTGGTGGTAGGACGAGTCGAAATCAGACCCAGCATTTT. The chain has TRBV24-1 and TRBJ1-5, with D uncertain. CDR1 KGHDR and CDR2 SFDVKD come from the germline V gene. The CDR3 runs to 16 residues.